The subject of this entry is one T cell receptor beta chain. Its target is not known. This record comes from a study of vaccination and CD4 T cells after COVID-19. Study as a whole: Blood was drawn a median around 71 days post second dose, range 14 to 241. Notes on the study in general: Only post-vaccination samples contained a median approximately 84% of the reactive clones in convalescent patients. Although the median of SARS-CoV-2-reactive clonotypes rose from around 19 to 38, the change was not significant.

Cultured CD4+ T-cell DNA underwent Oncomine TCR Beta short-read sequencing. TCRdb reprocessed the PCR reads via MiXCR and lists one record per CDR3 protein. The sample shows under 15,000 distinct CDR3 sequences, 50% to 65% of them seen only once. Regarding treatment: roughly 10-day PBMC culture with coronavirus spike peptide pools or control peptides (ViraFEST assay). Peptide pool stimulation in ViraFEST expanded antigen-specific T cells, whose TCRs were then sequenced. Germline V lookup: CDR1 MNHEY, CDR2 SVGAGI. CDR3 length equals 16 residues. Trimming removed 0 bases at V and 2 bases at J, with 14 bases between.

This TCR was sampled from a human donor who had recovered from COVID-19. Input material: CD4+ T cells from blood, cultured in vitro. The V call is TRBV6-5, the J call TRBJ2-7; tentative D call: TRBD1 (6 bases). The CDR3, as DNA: TGTGCCAGCAGTTACTCGTCGGGACAAGGGCCCTACGAGCAGTACTTC. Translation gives CASSYSSGQGPYEQYF.